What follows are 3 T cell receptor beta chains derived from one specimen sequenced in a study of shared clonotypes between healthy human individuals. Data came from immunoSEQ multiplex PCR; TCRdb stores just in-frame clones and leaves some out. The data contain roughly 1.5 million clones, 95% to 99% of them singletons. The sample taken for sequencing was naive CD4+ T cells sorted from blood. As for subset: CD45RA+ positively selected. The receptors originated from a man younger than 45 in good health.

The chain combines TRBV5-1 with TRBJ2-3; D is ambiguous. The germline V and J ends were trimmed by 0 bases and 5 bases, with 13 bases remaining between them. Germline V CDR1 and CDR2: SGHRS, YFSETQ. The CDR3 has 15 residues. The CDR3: CASSLVPVDGDTQYF. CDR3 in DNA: TGCGCCAGCAGCTTGGTTCCAGTCGATGGAGATACGCAGTATTTT.

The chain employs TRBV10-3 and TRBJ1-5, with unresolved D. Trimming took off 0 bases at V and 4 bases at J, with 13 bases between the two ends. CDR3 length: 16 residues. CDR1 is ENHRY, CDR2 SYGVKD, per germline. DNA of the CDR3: TGTGCCATCAGTGAGTCTGGTGCGACGGTAAATCAGCCCCAGCATTTT. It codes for CAISESGATVNQPQHF.

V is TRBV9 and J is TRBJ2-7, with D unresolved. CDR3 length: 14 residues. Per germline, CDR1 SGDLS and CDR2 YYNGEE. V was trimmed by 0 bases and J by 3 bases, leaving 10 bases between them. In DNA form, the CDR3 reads TGTGCCAGCAGCGTAGGCCCCGTGGGCTACGAGCAGTACTTC. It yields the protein CASSVGPVGYEQYF.